One and the same sample provided the 8 T cell receptor beta chains below, sequenced in a study of blood T cell repertoires in COVID-19. Here immunoSEQ multiplex PCR was the method, and the copy in TCRdb shows in-frame clones only, minus some. This sample yields 25,000 to 35,000 clones, of which around 72% are seen a single time; roughly 21% belongs to the top ten. Sequencing used peripheral blood. Every receptor here comes from a boy under 10 years old with active or convalescent COVID-19.

This chain uses TRBV14 with TRBJ2-7, with TRBD2 matching over 8 bases. CDR1 is SGHDN, CDR2 FVKESK, per germline. V lost 0 bases, J lost 7 bases, and 20 bases stayed unmatched. CDR3 length: 19 amino acids. CDR3 sequence: CASSQDSALGQRGPPEQYF. The CDR3 nucleotides read TGTGCCAGCAGCCAAGATTCAGCTTTAGGGCAGCGGGGGCCCCCGGAGCAGTACTTC.

The rearrangement joins TRBV18 to TRBJ2-1, with TRBD2 matching 7 bases. This CDR3 spans 15 amino acids. The germline V gene encodes CDR1 KGHSH and CDR2 LQKENI. Losses at the gene ends were 5 bases for V and 10 bases for J; bases not matched to a gene: 14. For the CDR3, the DNA is TGTGCCAGCTCAATCGGACTAGTAGAGGGGAGAGAGCAGTTCTTC. Translation: CASSIGLVEGREQFF.

This clone was observed a handful of times. The chain combines TRBV27 with TRBJ1-4; no clear D gene. Trimming removed 5 bases from V and 4 bases from J, with 11 bases in between. Germline CDR1 MNHEY, CDR2 SMNVEV (reference sequence). The CDR3 has 14 residues. CDR3 amino acids: CASSQWQSNEKLFF. The CDR3 DNA reads TGTGCCAGCAGTCAGTGGCAAAGTAATGAAAAACTGTTTTTT.

This sequence joins TRBV5-1 and TRBJ1-3; 9 positions agree with TRBD1. Looked up from germline, CDR1 is SGHRS and CDR2 is YFSETQ. The CDR3 is 15 residues long. The V gene end was trimmed by 4 bases and the J gene end by 4 bases; junction bases not matched to a gene: 6. CDR3 loop: CASSPGTGHGNTIYF. The CDR3 nucleotides are TGCGCCAGCAGCCCGGGGACAGGGCACGGAAACACCATATATTTT.

The chain recombines TRBV20-1 with TRBJ2-5; D is undetermined. The CDR3 consists of 10 residues. The V end lost 8 bases, the J end lost 2 bases, and 6 bases lay between the germline ends. The germline CDR1 and CDR2 sequences are DFQATT and SNEGSKA (reference sequence). The CDR3 region is CSTEQETQYF. DNA of the CDR3: TGCAGTACGGAGCAAGAGACCCAGTACTTC.

V is TRBV3-1 (or the pseudogene TRBV3-2) and J is TRBJ1-1; D uncertain. V was cut by 1 base and J by 5 bases, with 11 bases left in between. The CDR3 sequence is 14 residues long. Germline V gene data show CDR1 as LGHDT and CDR2 as YNNKEL (reference sequence). CDR3 DNA sequence: TGTGCCAGCAGCCAAGGACGGGGAGGAACTGAAGCTTTCTTT. Translating gives CASSQGRGGTEAFF.

This clone was seen only a few times. The chain uses TRBV12-3 or TRBV12-4 and TRBJ1-3; D not resolved. V was trimmed by 7 bases and J by 4 bases, leaving 5 bases between them. This CDR3 contains 11 residues. The CDR3 DNA sequence: TGTGCCAGCACTATCGGAAACACCATATATTTT. Protein product: CASTIGNTIYF.

CDR3 DNA sequence: TGTGCCAGCAGCTCTGGGGGGTTTAATGAAAAACTGTTTTTT. Translated: CASSSGGFNEKLFF. V and J are TRBV7-2 and TRBJ1-4, with D possibly matching TRBD1 (5 bases). This CDR3 is built from 14 residues. V was clipped by 4 bases and J by 4 bases, with 10 bases between them. Germline V CDR1 and CDR2: SGHTA, FQGNSA.